The clone carrying this T cell receptor beta chain was seen at least ten times. The antigen is unknown. This sample's time point: newly diagnosed GD, antithyroid drugs for less than 3 months. RNA isolated from PBMCs was used to make the TCR library. This sample stems from a study of regulatory T cells in long-lasting Graves disease. There are 14 residues in the CDR3. V was trimmed by 3 bases and J by 1 base, leaving 6 bases between them. The germline V gene has CDR1 SGHNT and CDR2 YENEEA. The study's findings and limits: Limited samples may have lowered accuracy.

The authors built TCR beta libraries using iRepertoire HTBI primers and Arm-PCR of CDR3 regions. A single record per CDR3 protein comes from TCRdb applying MiXCR to the multiplex PCR reads. The sample records 400,000 to 450,000 distinct CDR3 sequences, about a sixth being singletons. Another study also made use of these data, one on T cells in Graves' hyperthyroidism and ophthalmopathy.

The specimen was peripheral blood mononuclear cells (PBMCs), collected at new diagnosis, from a patient treated with antithyroid drugs. The chain uses TRBV11-3 and TRBJ2-2, with unresolved D. The TCR comes from a woman aged 25 to 39 with Graves disease. The CDR3 DNA follows: TGTGCCAGCAGCTTTAGAATGAACACCGGGGAGCTGTTTTTT. Translated: CASSFRMNTGELFF.